A single T cell receptor beta chain is shown here with its context. Its antigen is not identified. This specimen comes from a study of regulatory dendritic cells for organ transplantation. Study in general: LPS was added to dendritic cell cultures on day 6.

Sorted T cells were CFSE-labeled and cultured 4 to 5 days with allogeneic regulatory or mature dendritic cells at 1:10. Losses at the gene ends were 0 bases for V and 8 bases for J; bases not matched to a gene: 9. Germline V gene sequence: CDR1 MNHEY, CDR2 SMNVEV (reference sequence). CDR3 length: 15 amino acids. Only in-frame clones appear in the TCRdb table, and some are missing; sequencing was by immunoSEQ multiplex PCR. The sample carries roughly 23,000 clones, over 75% recorded once. The sequence was obtained from a human donor in good health. The sample taken for sequencing was naive CD4+ T cells from blood cultured with dendritic cells. Subset noted: CD45RA+ naive T cells. The J gene is TRBJ2-7, the V gene TRBV27; 8 bases fit TRBD2. CDR3 residues: CASSLSLAGVLKQYF. The CDR3, as DNA: TGTGCCAGCAGTTTATCCCTAGCGGGCGTTTTGAAGCAGTACTTC.